This T cell receptor beta chain was observed in a study of blood T cell repertoires in COVID-19. The protocol was immunoSEQ multiplex PCR, while the TCRdb copy is restricted to in-frame clones and leaves out a portion. This sample carries around 250,000 clones, more than 80% of them seen once, and the ten largest clones take over 4%. This CDR3 is built from 14 residues. Germline-derived CDR1 and CDR2 are SGHTA and FQGTGA. Trimming stripped 8 bases from V and 1 base from J, with 12 bases between. The source material was PBMCs or T cells enriched from blood (not recorded which). V and J are TRBV7-3 and TRBJ2-1; D unclear. The clonotype originates from a woman under 40 with acute COVID-19. Here the CDR3 DNA reads TGTGCCAGCTCGGTCTCTGAATCCTACAATGAGCAGTTCTTC. Its translation is CASSVSESYNEQFF.